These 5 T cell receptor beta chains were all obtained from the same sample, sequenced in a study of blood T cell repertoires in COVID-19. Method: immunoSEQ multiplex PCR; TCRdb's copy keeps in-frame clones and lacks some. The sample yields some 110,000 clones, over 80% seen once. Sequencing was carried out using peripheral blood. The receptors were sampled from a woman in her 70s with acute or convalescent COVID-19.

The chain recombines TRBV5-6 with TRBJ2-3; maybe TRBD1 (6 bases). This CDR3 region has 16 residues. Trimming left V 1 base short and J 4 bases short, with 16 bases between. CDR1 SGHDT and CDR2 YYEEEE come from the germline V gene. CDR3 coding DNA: TGTGCCAGCAGCTTGAATCGGCAGGGGCCGGCAGATACGCAGTATTTT. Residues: CASSLNRQGPADTQYF.

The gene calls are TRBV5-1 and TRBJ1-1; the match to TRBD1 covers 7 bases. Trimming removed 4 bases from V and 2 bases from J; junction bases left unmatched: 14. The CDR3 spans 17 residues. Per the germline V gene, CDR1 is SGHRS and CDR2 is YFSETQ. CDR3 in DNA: TGCGCCAGCAGCATGAGTTTATCGACAGGGACAAACACTGAAGCTTTCTTT. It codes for CASSMSLSTGTNTEAFF.

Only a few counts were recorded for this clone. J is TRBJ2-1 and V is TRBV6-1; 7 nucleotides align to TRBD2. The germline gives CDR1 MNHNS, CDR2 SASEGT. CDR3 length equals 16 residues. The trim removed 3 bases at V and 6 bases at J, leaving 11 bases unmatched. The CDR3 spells CASSEPGRASTNEQFF. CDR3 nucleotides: TGTGCCAGCAGTGAGCCTGGGAGGGCTAGCACCAATGAGCAGTTCTTC.

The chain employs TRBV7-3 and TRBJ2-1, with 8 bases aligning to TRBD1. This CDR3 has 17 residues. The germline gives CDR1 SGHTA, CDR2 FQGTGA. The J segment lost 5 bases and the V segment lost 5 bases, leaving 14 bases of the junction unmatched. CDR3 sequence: CASSVDPTDRVDNEQFF. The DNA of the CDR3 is TGTGCCAGCAGCGTAGATCCCACGGACAGGGTGGACAATGAGCAGTTCTTC.

The DNA of the CDR3 is TGTGCCAGCAGCTTTACCGAGGACACTGAAGCTTTCTTT. This codes for CASSFTEDTEAFF. V is TRBV11-3 and J is TRBJ1-1; D is unclear. This CDR3 contains 13 residues. Germline V gives CDR1 SGHNT, CDR2 YENEEA. The V end was cut by 3 bases, the J end by 3 bases, with 8 bases between.